The T cell receptor beta chain described here comes from a study of vaccination and CD4 T cells after COVID-19. About the research overall: Roughly ten convalescent cases were mild and one was severe, and all had been SARS-CoV-2 positive by nasal swab PCR. With a range of 35 to 161, the median interval from diagnosis to drawing post-COVID samples was 100 to 110 days.

The treatment was: roughly 10-day PBMC culture with coronavirus spike peptide pools or control peptides (ViraFEST assay). Following expansion of antigen-specific T cells with peptide pools, ViraFEST then sequenced TCRs. Sequencing of the DNA from cultured CD4+ T cells was carried out with the Oncomine TCR Beta short-read assay. TCRdb reanalysed the PCR reads using MiXCR and keeps one entry per CDR3 protein. There are thousands of distinct CDR3 sequences in the sample; approximately 22% occur only once, and about a fifth lies in the top ten. Germline CDR1 reads MNHNS; CDR2 reads SASEGT. Trimming cost V 6 bases and J 0 bases, with 15 bases left between them. The CDR3 covers 15 residues. This clonotype turned up a few times. Its specificity is not known.

The chain is built from TRBV6-1 and TRBJ2-7; a possible D gene is TRBD1 (6 bases). This clonotype was obtained from a human donor with COVID-19. Sequenced: cultured CD4+ T cells from blood. CDR3 in amino acids: CASSKTGPSSYEQYF. DNA of the CDR3: TGTGCCAGCAGCAAGACAGGCCCAAGCTCCTACGAGCAGTACTTC.